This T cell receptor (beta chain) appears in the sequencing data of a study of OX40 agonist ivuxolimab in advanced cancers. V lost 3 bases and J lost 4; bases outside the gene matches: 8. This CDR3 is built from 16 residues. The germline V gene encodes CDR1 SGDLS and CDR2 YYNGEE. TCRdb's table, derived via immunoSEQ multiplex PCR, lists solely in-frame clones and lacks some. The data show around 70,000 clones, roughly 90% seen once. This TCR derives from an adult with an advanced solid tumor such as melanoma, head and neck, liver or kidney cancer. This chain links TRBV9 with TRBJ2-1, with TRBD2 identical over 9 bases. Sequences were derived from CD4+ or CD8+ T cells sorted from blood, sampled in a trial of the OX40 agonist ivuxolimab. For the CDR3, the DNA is TGTGCCAGCAGCGCGAGGGGACTAGCCCCTTACAATGAGCAGTTCTTC. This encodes CASSARGLAPYNEQFF.